This T cell receptor beta chain was sequenced in a study of T-cell reconstitution after alpha-beta-depleted transplantation in children. Study outcomes and limitations: The main origin of T-cell counts and diversity one year after transplant was newly produced T cells.

A few counts support this clonotype. No antigen is known for it. The germline V gene encodes CDR1 MNHEY and CDR2 SMNVEV (reference sequence). The V gene lost 5 bases and the J gene lost 3 bases, with 11 bases spanning the gap. This CDR3 has 13 residues. Unique molecular identifiers were incorporated when the TCRbeta library was constructed. TCRdb re-derived calls from the PCR reads in MiXCR, one entry per CDR3 protein. This table holds 780,000 or so distinct CDR3 sequences, around 15% found once. The J gene is TRBJ2-7, the V gene TRBV27; D remains unclear. Sample: PBMCs, mostly from graft donor cells, taken 360 days after TCRalphabeta/CD19-depleted stem cell transplant. The source is a male patient younger than 18 who had a stem cell transplant for acute lymphoblastic leukemia, so the T cells may come from the graft donor. CDR3 DNA sequence: TGTGCCAGCAGTCCCCGGCGAGTCTACGAGCAGTACTTC. Translating gives CASSPRRVYEQYF.